A single sample gave rise to the 18 T cell receptor beta chains below, sequenced in a study of response to subunit inactivated influenza vaccine. Each CDR3 protein gets one entry after TCRdb re-called the RT-PCR reads with MiXCR. The sample yields roughly 670,000 distinct CDR3 sequences, roughly 15% seen once. Source: PBMCs from blood, taken approximately 15 days before vaccination. These receptors were obtained from a man aged 50 to 59 who received an inactivated influenza vaccine.

The chain combines TRBV28 with TRBJ2-7; 9 nucleotides line up with TRBD2. V trimming: 5 bases; J trimming: 4 bases; junction bases outside the gene matches: 6. In germline, CDR1 is MDHEN, CDR2 SYDVKM. The CDR3 contains 14 residues. DNA of the CDR3: TGTGCCAGCAGTAGTAGCGGGAGCTATTACGAGCAGTACTTC. Translated, it gives CASSSSGSYYEQYF.

The CDR3, as DNA: TGTGCCAGCTCACCACCGTGGCGGGGAGGCACAGATACGCAGTATTTT. As protein: CASSPPWRGGTDTQYF. V is TRBV18 and J is TRBJ2-3; D might be TRBD2 (6 bases). CDR1 is KGHSH and CDR2 is LQKENI in the germline V gene. This CDR3 contains 16 residues. V was clipped by 0 bases and J by 1 base, with 11 bases between them.

The chain carries TRBV3-1 and TRBJ2-1; D unresolved. This CDR3 is built from 14 residues. CDR1 LGHDT and CDR2 YNNKEL come from the germline V gene (reference sequence). V gave up 1 base and J gave up 8 bases, with 12 bases separating them. The CDR3 loop is CASSQGLVVDEQFF. As DNA, the CDR3 is TGTGCCAGCAGCCAAGGGTTAGTAGTAGATGAGCAGTTCTTC.

This rearrangement joins TRBV29-1 to TRBJ2-3; a possible D gene is TRBD2 (5 bases). The germline gives CDR1 SQVTM, CDR2 ANQGSEA. V was trimmed by 7 bases and J by 0 bases, leaving 11 bases between them. The CDR3 extends over 13 amino acids. The CDR3 region is CSGGGGSTDTQYF. CDR3 DNA: TGCAGCGGGGGTGGCGGGAGCACAGATACGCAGTATTTT.

This clonotype was counted a few times. V and J are TRBV27 and TRBJ2-3; 8 nucleotides line up with TRBD2. From germline, CDR1 is MNHEY and CDR2 SMNVEV (reference sequence). The V segment lost 5 bases and the J segment 2 bases; nucleotides outside the gene matches: 3. CDR3 length equals 14 residues. CDR3 sequence (DNA): TGTGCCAGCAGTCGACTAGCGTACACAGATACGCAGTATTTT. Protein: CASSRLAYTDTQYF.

This clonotype was recorded a few times. This chain links TRBV7-3 with TRBJ2-3; 8 bases map to TRBD2. V was clipped by 2 bases and J by 7 bases; unmatched bases: 8. Germline V gene lookup returns CDR1 SGHTA and CDR2 FQGTGA. The CDR3 totals 15 residues. The CDR3 is CASSLLAGGANTQYF. In DNA, the CDR3 is TGTGCCAGCAGCTTACTGGCGGGAGGCGCGAATACGCAGTATTTT.

This clonotype has just a few counts. CDR3: CASSQAPSGGETQYF. The CDR3 DNA follows: TGCGCCAGCAGCCAAGCGCCTAGCGGGGGTGAGACCCAGTACTTC. This chain connects TRBV4-3 to TRBJ2-5; the match to TRBD2 covers 10 bases. The CDR3 runs 15 residues. V gave up 1 base and J gave up 5 bases; unmatched junction bases: 4. Germline CDR1 is LGHNA and CDR2 is YSLEER.

This chain joins TRBV27 and TRBJ2-7, with 9 nucleotides matching TRBD2. CDR1 is MNHEY, CDR2 SMNVEV, per germline (reference sequence). V trimming: 1 base; J trimming: 5 bases; junction bases outside the gene matches: 6. This CDR3 region has 15 residues. CDR3 loop: CASSLFSGRVNEQYF. The CDR3 DNA reads as TGTGCCAGCAGTTTATTTAGCGGGAGAGTCAACGAGCAGTACTTC.

This clonotype was observed a few times. The chain combines TRBV10-3 with TRBJ1-2, with D maybe TRBD1 (5 bases). Trimming pared 6 bases from V and 4 bases from J, leaving 12 bases between. The CDR3 extends over 13 amino acids. Germline-derived CDR1 and CDR2 are ENHRY and SYGVKD. CDR3 amino acids: CAISPQEIYGYTF. CDR3 coding DNA: TGTGCCATCAGCCCACAGGAAATCTATGGCTACACCTTC.

This clonotype has more than one count but fewer than ten. CDR3 in DNA: TGTGCCAGCAGCCCCGGGGCGGGGACGGGCACCGGGGAGCTGTTTTTT. Its protein product is CASSPGAGTGTGELFF. This rearrangement joins TRBV9 to TRBJ2-2, with a tentative D call TRBD2 (6 bases). Germline V gene data show CDR1 as SGDLS and CDR2 as YYNGEE. The V end was cut by 4 bases, the J end by 4 bases, with 17 bases between. This CDR3 has 16 residues.

This sequence joins TRBV9 and TRBJ2-3; the D is unclear. Germline V gene data show CDR1 as SGDLS and CDR2 as YYNGEE. V was trimmed by 0 bases and J by 0 bases, leaving 8 bases between them. The CDR3 length is 15 residues. The CDR3 reads CASSVAGRSTDTQYF. The CDR3 DNA sequence: TGTGCCAGCAGCGTAGCGGGCAGGAGCACAGATACGCAGTATTTT.

The rearrangement uses TRBV6-1 and TRBJ1-5; D remains ambiguous. This CDR3 has 15 amino acids. From germline, CDR1 is MNHNS and CDR2 SASEGT. V was clipped by 5 bases and J by 1 base, with 12 bases between them. The CDR3 DNA follows: TGTGCCAGCAGTCGTGGAGTGGCGAGCAATCAGCCCCAGCATTTT. This translates into CASSRGVASNQPQHF.

V usage is TRBV6-5 and J usage is TRBJ2-2; D possibly corresponds to TRBD1 (5 bases). The length of the CDR3 is 15 residues. The germline V and J ends were trimmed by 0 bases and 1 base, with 6 bases remaining between them. CDR1 and CDR2 from the germline V gene are MNHEY and SVGAGI. The chain's CDR3 is CASSYSTGNTGELFF. Here the CDR3 DNA reads TGTGCCAGCAGTTACTCTACAGGGAACACCGGGGAGCTGTTTTTT.

This clonotype was picked up a small number of times. The chain uses TRBV20-1 and TRBJ1-6; no clear D. V lost 6 bases and J 9 bases, leaving 12 bases between the germline ends. CDR3 size: 12 residues. Germline values: CDR1 DFQATT, CDR2 SNEGSKA (reference sequence). CDR3 DNA: TGCAGTGCCGCCGGGAGGGCTTCACCCCTCCACTTT. This codes for CSAAGRASPLHF.

CDR3: CASGAGGWNTGELFF. The CDR3 DNA is TGTGCCAGCGGAGCGGGAGGGTGGAACACCGGGGAGCTGTTTTTT. The chain joins TRBV6-1 to TRBJ2-2; TRBD2 matches 10 bases. Germline V gives CDR1 MNHNS, CDR2 SASEGT. V shed 8 bases, J shed 1 base, and the junction held 4 bases outside the gene matches. The CDR3 totals 15 residues.

The sample holds a few counts of this clonotype. The chain is built from TRBV6-2 or TRBV6-3 and TRBJ1-6; 7 nucleotides align to TRBD1. The trim removed 6 bases at V and 7 bases at J, leaving 6 bases unmatched. The CDR3 runs to 14 residues. Germline V gene data show CDR1 as MNHEY and CDR2 as SVGEGT. The DNA of the CDR3 is TGTGCCAGCAGACCTCCGGGACAGAATTCACCCCTCCACTTT. Translating gives CASRPPGQNSPLHF.

This clonotype was counted only a few times. The CDR3 nucleotides read TGTGCCAGCAGCCCTACTAGCGAGTGGGGCTCCTACGAGCAGTACTTC. The encoded protein is CASSPTSEWGSYEQYF. The J gene is TRBJ2-7, the V gene TRBV14; 7 nucleotides line up with TRBD2. Germline CDR1 SGHDN, CDR2 FVKESK. V lost 4 bases to trimming and J lost 0 bases; unmatched junction nucleotides: 9. This CDR3 has 16 residues.

This clonotype has a handful of counts. The chain carries TRBV5-1 and TRBJ1-1; 7 bases match TRBD1. The CDR3 is made up of 14 amino acids. The germline CDR1 and CDR2 sequences are SGHRS and YFSETQ. V was clipped by 4 bases and J by 0 bases; unmatched bases: 3. The CDR3 region is CASSGTEMNTEAFF. For the CDR3, the DNA is TGCGCCAGCAGCGGGACAGAGATGAACACTGAAGCTTTCTTT.